These 25 T cell receptor beta chains originate from one sample sequenced in a study of T-cell reconstitution after alpha-beta-depleted transplantation in children. The TCRbeta library incorporated unique molecular identifiers. TCRdb ran MiXCR on the PCR reads and lists one entry per CDR3 protein. The top ten clones hold around 45% of a sample with under 250,000 distinct CDR3 sequences, approximately 17% of them seen once. The source material was PBMCs, mostly from graft donor cells, sampled 360 days after TCRalphabeta/CD19-depleted stem cell transplant. The receptors come from a male patient between 2 and 15 years old who had a stem cell transplant for acute lymphoblastic leukemia, so the T cells may come from the graft donor.

The V gene is TRBV29-1, the J gene TRBJ2-2; TRBD2 matches at 10 bases. Germline V gene lookup returns CDR1 SQVTM and CDR2 ANQGSEA. V shed 5 bases and J 5 bases; nucleotides not matched to a gene: 8. The length of the CDR3 is 15 residues. The CDR3 protein is CSVSAGGLITGELFF. The CDR3 DNA is TGCAGCGTTTCAGCGGGAGGGTTGATAACCGGGGAGCTGTTTTTT.

This clonotype was found a few times. V and J are TRBV27 and TRBJ2-1; no definite D call. The V gene's germline CDR1 is MNHEY and CDR2 SMNVEV (reference sequence). This CDR3 is built from 16 residues. Trimming stripped 5 bases from V and 3 bases from J, with 17 bases between. The CDR3 region is CASSPPPSLFYNEQFF. The CDR3 DNA reads as TGTGCCAGCAGTCCGCCCCCGTCTTTATTCTACAATGAGCAGTTCTTC.

A few counts support this clonotype. The J gene is TRBJ2-7, the V gene TRBV10-1, with 12 bases lining up with TRBD2. Per the germline V gene, CDR1 is WNHNN and CDR2 is SYGVQD (reference sequence). V was pared by 2 bases and J by 3 bases, with 5 bases of the junction left unmatched. The CDR3 is 16 residues long. In DNA, the CDR3 is TGCGCCAGCAGTGAGGCAGGACTAGCGGGACGCTACGAGCAGTACTTC. Translating gives CASSEAGLAGRYEQYF.

The genes are TRBV9 and TRBJ1-1; 7 positions match TRBD1. CDR1 and CDR2 (germline): SGDLS, YYNGEE. The CDR3 runs 17 residues. J lost 0 bases, V lost 6 bases, and 14 bases had no gene match. CDR3 nucleotide sequence: TGTGCCAGCACCGAGGGGACAGCCGCCCCTGTGAACACTGAAGCTTTCTTT. It specifies CASTEGTAAPVNTEAFF.

This clonotype has a handful of counts. This rearrangement joins TRBV12-3 or TRBV12-4 to TRBJ2-7; no definite D call. The CDR3 contains 14 residues. The V and J ends lost 5 bases and 7 bases respectively, with 18 bases between them. The CDR3 sequence is CASSHQDALGEQYF. The CDR3, as DNA: TGTGCCAGCAGTCATCAGGACGCTTTGGGGGAGCAGTACTTC.

The CDR3 loop reads CASSLWAASGSVRSSYNEQFF. In nucleotides, the CDR3 is TGTGCCAGCAGTTTATGGGCGGCTAGCGGGAGCGTCCGTAGCTCCTACAATGAGCAGTTCTTC. The chain combines TRBV28 with TRBJ2-1; 10 bases agree with TRBD2. V shed 0 bases, J shed 0 bases, and the junction held 14 bases outside the gene matches. Germline assignment: CDR1 MDHEN and CDR2 SYDVKM. The CDR3 is 21 residues long. Based on the CDR3 plus reference TRBV28 and TRBJ2-1, the full variable domain is DVKVTQSSRYLVKRTGEKVFLECVQDMDHENMFWYRQDPGLGLRLIYFSYDVKMKEKGDIPEGYSVSREKKERFSLILESASTNQTSMYLCASSLWAASGSVRSSYNEQFFGPGTRLTVL.

This clonotype has just a few counts. A junction boundary mismatches the germline segment, possibly from a read error. This chain links TRBV12-3 or TRBV12-4 with TRBJ2-5; D is possibly TRBD1 (6 bases). The CDR3 loop spans 15 amino acids. This chain's CDR3 is CASSSPGVHQQTQYF. The CDR3 bases are TGTGCCAGCAGTTCCCCAGGGGTCCACCAACAGACCCAGTACTTC.

This clonotype was counted between two and nine times. V is TRBV12-3 or TRBV12-4 and J is TRBJ1-1, with 8 nucleotides matching TRBD1. The CDR3 runs to 15 residues. With V trimmed by 5 bases and J by 3 bases, 8 bases remained unmatched. The CDR3 DNA follows: TGTGCCAGCAGTCCCGGGACAGGATCGGACACTGAAGCTTTCTTT. Protein: CASSPGTGSDTEAFF.

This clonotype turned up a few times. The chain couples TRBV5-4 to TRBJ2-3; TRBD2 agrees at 13 bases. CDR1 and CDR2 from the germline V gene are SGHNT and YYREEE (reference sequence). This CDR3 has 17 amino acids. V trimming: 3 bases; J trimming: 3 bases; junction bases outside the gene matches: 7. The CDR3 loop reads CASSSGTSGEITDTQYF. The DNA of the CDR3 is TGTGCCAGCAGCTCAGGGACTAGCGGGGAGATTACAGATACGCAGTATTTT.

This clonotype was recorded a few times. The chain recombines TRBV4-3 with TRBJ2-7; no definite D call. CDR3 size: 15 residues. The V end was cut by 1 base, the J end by 4 bases, with 14 bases between. Per the germline V gene, CDR1 is LGHNA and CDR2 is YSLEER. CDR3 DNA: TGCGCCAGCAGCCAAGGGGGTGGGGAATTTTACGAGCAGTACTTC. Encoded protein: CASSQGGGEFYEQYF.

This clonotype was seen a few times. V gene TRBV20-1 combines with J gene TRBJ2-5; D gene unclear. This CDR3 region has 12 residues. Germline V CDR1 and CDR2: DFQATT, SNEGSKA (reference sequence). Trimming cost V 6 bases and J 0 bases, with 8 bases left between them. CDR3 region: CSAAPNQETQYF. CDR3 bases: TGCAGTGCCGCCCCCAACCAAGAGACCCAGTACTTC.

This clonotype was picked up a small number of times. The chain joins TRBV27 to TRBJ1-2; 8 bases line up with TRBD1. V lost 3 bases, J lost 4 bases, and 4 bases stayed unmatched. The CDR3 covers 14 residues. Germline CDR1 MNHEY, CDR2 SMNVEV (reference sequence). The CDR3 region is CASSFSDRGYGYTF. CDR3 coding DNA: TGTGCCAGCAGTTTCTCTGACAGGGGCTATGGCTACACCTTC.

The V gene is TRBV19, the J gene TRBJ2-2; 8 bases match TRBD1. Germline loops: CDR1 LNHDA, CDR2 SQIVND (reference sequence). This CDR3 region has 15 residues. V shed 4 bases and J 5 bases; nucleotides not matched to a gene: 6. Here the CDR3 reads CASSTGQGGTGELFF. In DNA, the CDR3 is TGTGCCAGTAGTACTGGACAGGGTGGTACCGGGGAGCTGTTTTTT.

This clonotype has just a few counts. The genes are TRBV6-5 and TRBJ1-1; D is uncertain. Germline CDR1 and CDR2: MNHEY and SVGAGI. Deletions cut 2 bases from V and 3 bases from J, with 10 bases between. The CDR3 is 14 amino acids. The CDR3 DNA follows: TGTGCCAGCAGTTACAGCTTAGTGGACACTGAAGCTTTCTTT. Protein sequence: CASSYSLVDTEAFF.

The chain couples TRBV5-1 to TRBJ2-4, with 7 positions matching TRBD1. Trimming took 5 bases from V and 9 from J; bases not matched to a gene: 14. The CDR3 has 15 amino acids. CDR1 is SGHRS, CDR2 YFSETQ, per germline. The CDR3 nucleotides read TGCGCCAGCAGGCAGAGCCGGGACAGCGAGGGCATTCAGTACTTC. Translating it yields CASRQSRDSEGIQYF.

This clonotype has more than one count but fewer than ten. The CDR3: CATSKMVGSETQYF. The CDR3 DNA reads TGTGCCACCAGCAAGATGGTCGGTTCGGAGACCCAGTACTTC. V is TRBV15 and J is TRBJ2-5; D gene unclear. The V and J ends lost 4 bases and 5 bases respectively, with 14 bases between them. CDR1 LNHNV and CDR2 YYDKDF come from the germline V gene (reference sequence). There are 14 residues in the CDR3.

This clonotype was detected only a few times. J is TRBJ2-2 and V is TRBV24-1; D may be TRBD2 (5 bases). V was pared by 6 bases and J by 11 bases, with 15 bases between. Germline values: CDR1 KGHDR, CDR2 SFDVKD. This CDR3 is built from 13 residues. The CDR3 sequence: CATSRTHRGELFF. CDR3 nucleotides: TGTGCCACCAGTCGGACCCACCGGGGAGAGCTGTTTTTT.

The sample holds many counts of this clonotype. The J gene is TRBJ2-1, the V gene TRBV6-2 or TRBV6-3; 9 bases are a match to TRBD2. Germline CDR1 reads MNHEY; CDR2 reads SVGEGT. The ends lost 7 bases at V and 5 bases at J; junction bases unmatched: 6. This CDR3 has 14 amino acids. The CDR3 DNA is TGTGCCAGCACCGGTCTAGCGGGAAACAATGAGCAGTTCTTC. It is translated as CASTGLAGNNEQFF.

This clonotype turned up a few times. The gene calls are TRBV28 and TRBJ1-1; the D gene is possibly TRBD1 (6 bases). Germline V gives CDR1 MDHEN, CDR2 SYDVKM. The CDR3 contains 15 residues. Between the trimmed V and J ends, which lost 6 bases and 0 bases, there was a span of 14 bases. In DNA, the CDR3 is TGTGCCAGCAGCCCCGGACAGAGGATGAACACTGAAGCTTTCTTT. Amino acid sequence: CASSPGQRMNTEAFF.

The V and J genes are TRBV5-5 and TRBJ2-7; 9 bases match TRBD1. After removal of 0 bases from V and 2 bases from J, the junction contained 6 bases not matched to a gene. CDR1 is SGHKS and CDR2 is YYEKEE in the germline V gene (reference sequence). This CDR3 is 16 amino acids long. The CDR3 protein is CASSLEPGTGTYEQYF. The CDR3 DNA sequence: TGTGCCAGCAGCTTGGAACCCGGGACAGGGACCTACGAGCAGTACTTC.

The chain has TRBV7-2 and TRBJ2-7; D possibly corresponds to TRBD2 (7 bases). The V and J ends lost 0 bases and 6 bases respectively, with 12 bases between them. The CDR3 loop spans 14 amino acids. Germline V gene sequence: CDR1 SGHTA, CDR2 FQGNSA. The CDR3, as DNA: TGTGCCAGCAGCTTAGCGGGGGGGCCGGCCGAGCAGTACTTC. Translating gives CASSLAGGPAEQYF.

This chain joins TRBV5-1 and TRBJ1-2; 7 nucleotides align to TRBD1. The V gene end was trimmed by 2 bases and the J gene end by 7 bases; junction bases not matched to a gene: 5. The CDR3 consists of 13 residues. Germline V CDR1 and CDR2: SGHRS, YFSETQ. CDR3 DNA sequence: TGCGCCAGCAGCTTTGACAGGGAGTTTGGCTACACCTTC. This encodes CASSFDREFGYTF. The full variable domain, rest sourced from reference TRBV5-1 and TRBJ1-2, is KAGVTQTPRYLIKTRGQQVTLSCSPISGHRSVSWYQQTPGQGLQFLFEYFSETQRNKGNFPGRFSGRQFSNSRSEMNVSTLELGDSALYLCASSFDREFGYTFGSGTRLTVV.

The chain joins TRBV20-1 to TRBJ2-5, with 9 bases matching TRBD2. The CDR3 consists of 13 residues. The V gene end was trimmed by 3 bases and the J gene end by 5 bases; junction bases not matched to a gene: 4. The germline V gene has CDR1 DFQATT and CDR2 SNEGSKA (reference sequence). The CDR3 loop is CSARMLAGETQYF. The CDR3 DNA reads TGCAGTGCTAGGATGCTAGCGGGGGAGACCCAGTACTTC.

This clonotype has ten or more counts. This chain connects TRBV19 to TRBJ2-7; D may correspond to TRBD1 or TRBD2 (5 bases each). CDR1 is LNHDA, CDR2 SQIVND, per germline (reference sequence). Trimming left V 5 bases short and J 0 bases short, with 11 bases between. The CDR3 is 14 residues long. The CDR3 coding sequence is TGTGCCAGTAGTCCCGGGACGAGCTCCTACGAGCAGTACTTC. Residues: CASSPGTSSYEQYF.

There are a few counts of this clonotype. The chain has TRBV9 and TRBJ2-7; 7 positions match TRBD1. The CDR3 is 17 residues long. The germline V gene encodes CDR1 SGDLS and CDR2 YYNGEE. The trim removed 0 bases at V and 0 bases at J, leaving 9 bases unmatched. CDR3: CASSVGVRGGLSYEQYF. In DNA, the CDR3 is TGTGCCAGCAGCGTAGGGGTCAGAGGGGGCCTCTCCTACGAGCAGTACTTC.